These 28 T cell receptor beta chains came from one sample sequenced in a study of T cells after somatic rescue of genetic block. Libraries were prepared by immunoSEQ multiplex PCR; TCRdb keeps only in-frame clonotypes and omits some of them. The top ten clones hold over 1.1% of a sample with roughly 110,000 clones, just over 90% of them seen once. Sequencing was done on a sample of peripheral blood mononuclear cells (PBMCs). All receptors come from a woman aged 18-29 years.

This chain joins TRBV9 and TRBJ2-2; no reliable D call. This CDR3 contains 12 residues. The ends were cut back, 2 bases at V and 7 bases at J, with 6 bases in the middle. The V gene's germline CDR1 is SGDLS and CDR2 YYNGEE. CDR3 nucleotides: TGTGCCAGCAGCGTTTTGAACGGGGAGCTGTTTTTT. It codes for CASSVLNGELFF.

The CDR3 is CASSSRVAESTDTQYF. The CDR3 coding sequence is TGTGCCAGCAGCTCCCGAGTAGCGGAGAGCACAGATACGCAGTATTTT. This chain links TRBV7-9 with TRBJ2-3, with D tentatively TRBD2 (6 bases). V was shortened by 4 bases and J by 0 bases, with 14 bases between the two germline ends. Per the germline V gene, CDR1 is SEHNR and CDR2 is FQNEAQ (reference sequence). The CDR3 loop spans 16 amino acids.

CDR3 in amino acids: CASSSRRGRQETQYF. In DNA, the CDR3 is TGTGCCAGCAGTTCTAGGCGGGGGCGCCAAGAGACCCAGTACTTC. The gene calls are TRBV27 and TRBJ2-5, with D possibly being TRBD2 (7 bases). Per germline, CDR1 MNHEY and CDR2 SMNVEV (reference sequence). There are 15 residues in the CDR3. The V and J ends lost 4 bases and 1 base respectively, with 13 bases between them.

The J gene is TRBJ1-2, the V gene TRBV7-9; D remains ambiguous. V gave up 3 bases and J gave up 4 bases, with 6 bases separating them. The germline V gene encodes CDR1 SEHNR and CDR2 FQNEAQ (reference sequence). This CDR3 comprises 12 residues. DNA for the CDR3: TGTGCCAGCAGCTTTTTACGCTATGGCTACACCTTC. Its protein product is CASSFLRYGYTF.

The chain links TRBV2 to TRBJ2-5, with D perhaps matching TRBD2 (6 bases). From germline, CDR1 is SNHLY and CDR2 FYNNEI. This CDR3 is built from 14 residues. Trimming removed 7 bases at V and 1 base at J, with 13 bases between. This chain's CDR3 is CASKGLASQETQYF. CDR3 sequence (DNA): TGTGCCAGCAAGGGGCTAGCGAGCCAAGAGACCCAGTACTTC.

The chain combines TRBV19 with TRBJ1-5; the match to TRBD1 covers 10 bases. This CDR3 has 17 residues. Trimming cost V 2 bases and J 1 base; bases outside gene matches: 5. Germline CDR1 is LNHDA and CDR2 is SQIVND (reference sequence). Written as DNA, the CDR3 is TGTGCCAGTAGTATATGGCAGGGACAGGGGAGCAATCAGCCCCAGCATTTT. Amino acids: CASSIWQGQGSNQPQHF.

The chain links TRBV19 to TRBJ1-5; TRBD1 agrees at 11 bases. Germline trimming cut 8 bases from V and 2 bases from J; bases unmatched to any gene: 2. The CDR3 runs 14 residues. CDR1 and CDR2 from the germline V gene are LNHDA and SQIVND (reference sequence). The CDR3 bases are TGTGCCAGTGCGGGACAGGGGGGCAATCAGCCCCAGCATTTT. Translation gives CASAGQGGNQPQHF.

The V call is TRBV10-3, the J call TRBJ2-7; a possible D gene is TRBD2 (6 bases). Germline V CDR1 and CDR2: ENHRY, SYGVKD. The CDR3 consists of 14 residues. Trimming removed 3 bases at V and 3 bases at J, with 12 bases between. The CDR3 nucleotides are TGTGCCATCAGTGAAGAACTAGCCGTCTACGAGCAGTACTTC. Translated: CAISEELAVYEQYF.

The chain links TRBV6-5 to TRBJ1-6; 12 nucleotides match TRBD1. Germline V gene data show CDR1 as MNHEY and CDR2 as SVGAGI. V was clipped by 5 bases and J by 10 bases; unmatched bases: 6. CDR3 size: 15 residues. The CDR3 region has the DNA TGTGCCAGCAGTACCCGGGACAGGGGGCAATCACCCCTCCACTTT. This sequence encodes CASSTRDRGQSPLHF.

This chain links TRBV28 with TRBJ1-6; 8 bases match TRBD1. V lost 3 bases, J lost 10 bases, and 8 bases stayed unmatched. CDR3 length: 15 amino acids. Germline CDR1 is MDHEN and CDR2 is SYDVKM. The CDR3 DNA reads as TGTGCCAGCAGTTTCGATCAGGGGGCTAGGTCACCCCTCCACTTT. This codes for CASSFDQGARSPLHF.

The rearrangement joins TRBV28 to TRBJ2-5; 7 nucleotides agree with TRBD2. Germline assignment: CDR1 MDHEN and CDR2 SYDVKM. This CDR3 contains 14 residues. V shed 8 bases, J shed 1 base, and the junction held 7 bases outside the gene matches. This chain's CDR3 is CASSLSGVQETQYF. CDR3 nucleotide sequence: TGTGCCAGCTCTCTGAGCGGGGTCCAAGAGACCCAGTACTTC.

CDR3 DNA: TGTGCCAGCAGCCAAATTTTTCAGGGGGTGGACACTGAAGCTTTCTTT. Translation gives CASSQIFQGVDTEAFF. V gene TRBV14 combines with J gene TRBJ1-1; TRBD1 matches at 7 bases. The CDR3 is made up of 16 amino acids. Unmatched junction bases numbered 9, after V lost 2 bases and J lost 3 bases. Germline-derived CDR1 and CDR2 are SGHDN and FVKESK. Together with reference TRBV14 and TRBJ1-1, the CDR3 gives the full variable domain: EAGVTQFPSHSVIEKGQTVTLRCDPISGHDNLYWYRRVMGKEIKFLLHFVKESKQDESGMPNNRFLAERTGGTYSTLKVQPAELEDSGVYFCASSQIFQGVDTEAFFGQGTRLTVV.

The rearrangement links TRBV7-6 to TRBJ2-7; the D call may be TRBD1 or TRBD2 (5 bases each). CDR1 is SGHVS and CDR2 is FNYEAQ in the germline V gene. V lost 0 bases to trimming and J lost 5 bases, with 11 bases between them. The length of the CDR3 is 14 residues. The CDR3 loop is CASSLAGGRDEQYF. Written as DNA, the CDR3 is TGTGCCAGCAGCTTAGCTGGGGGTAGGGACGAGCAGTACTTC.

The chain couples TRBV6-5 to TRBJ2-3; TRBD2 is a possible D gene (6 bases). V lost 5 bases and J 2 bases, leaving 8 bases between the germline ends. CDR3 length: 13 residues. The germline CDR1 and CDR2 sequences are MNHEY and SVGAGI. The CDR3 DNA reads TGTGCCAGCAGTCGGGACTCCACAGATACGCAGTATTTT. Encoded protein: CASSRDSTDTQYF.

The rearrangement links TRBV28 to TRBJ2-3; no clear D gene. Germline V lookup: CDR1 MDHEN, CDR2 SYDVKM. The CDR3 loop spans 11 amino acids. Trimming shortened V by 4 bases and J by 8 bases, and 7 bases separated the two germline ends. CDR3 sequence reads: CASSWPGTQYF. Here the CDR3 DNA reads TGTGCCAGCAGTTGGCCCGGTACGCAGTATTTT.

The V call is TRBV7-9, the J call TRBJ1-2; the D is unclear. Germline V CDR1 and CDR2: SEHNR, FQNEAQ (reference sequence). V lost 2 bases, J lost 7 bases, and 11 bases lay in between. The CDR3 totals 13 residues. CDR3 DNA sequence: TGTGCCAGCAGCTTACGGGCTGAGGGTGGCTACACCTTC. Translation: CASSLRAEGGYTF.

The chain carries TRBV9 and TRBJ2-7; D call uncertain. This CDR3 has 14 amino acids. V dropped 2 bases and J dropped 5 bases, with 14 bases sitting between them. Germline CDR1 SGDLS, CDR2 YYNGEE. CDR3 nucleotides: TGTGCCAGCAGCGTTCGACCACTAAGCGACGAGCAGTACTTC. Translation gives CASSVRPLSDEQYF.

The V gene is TRBV4-2, the J gene TRBJ2-3; D not resolved. V was cut by 0 bases and J by 6 bases, with 7 bases left in between. CDR1 LGHNA and CDR2 YNFKEQ come from the germline V gene. The CDR3 length is 13 residues. The CDR3 sequence is CASSQEVVDTQYF. For the CDR3, the DNA is TGTGCCAGCAGCCAAGAAGTCGTGGATACGCAGTATTTT.

The chain combines TRBV25-1 with TRBJ1-4, with 11 bases identical to TRBD1. J was trimmed by 5 bases and V by 4 bases; bases with no gene match: 0. Germline V gene sequence: CDR1 MGHDK, CDR2 SYGVNS. The CDR3 runs 14 residues. The CDR3 DNA sequence: TGTGCCAGCAGTGGGACAGGGGGCAATGAAAAACTGTTTTTT. This gives the protein CASSGTGGNEKLFF.

The rearrangement links TRBV6-4 to TRBJ1-2; 9 nucleotides line up with TRBD1. The CDR3 covers 15 residues. V was pared by 0 bases and J by 7 bases, with 6 bases of the junction left unmatched. The germline V gene has CDR1 MRHNA and CDR2 SNTAGT. The CDR3 bases are TGTGCCAGCAGTGACTCCGGACAGGGGTCCGGTGGCTACACCTTC. Translation gives CASSDSGQGSGGYTF.

The chain joins TRBV2 to TRBJ2-7; possibly TRBD1 for D (5 bases). The CDR3 length is 15 residues. V lost 8 bases to trimming and J lost 3 bases, with 20 bases between them. Germline V gene lookup returns CDR1 SNHLY and CDR2 FYNNEI. CDR3 coding DNA: TGTGCCAGCCAGTTTGGAGAGCAGGGTCGCTACGAGCAGTACTTC. This codes for CASQFGEQGRYEQYF. The variable domain in full, with the rest retrieved from reference TRBV2 and TRBJ2-7, is EPEVTQTPSHQVTQMGQEVILRCVPISNHLYFYWYRQILGQKVEFLVSFYNNEISEKSEIFDDQFSVERPDGSNFTLKIRSTKLEDSAMYFCASQFGEQGRYEQYFGPGTRLTVT.

The chain carries TRBV5-1 and TRBJ2-2, with D possibly TRBD2 on 6 matching bases. Germline V gene sequence: CDR1 SGHRS, CDR2 YFSETQ. The ends were cut back, 4 bases at V and 2 bases at J, with 12 bases in the middle. The CDR3 length is 15 residues. DNA for the CDR3: TGCGCCAGCAGCACCGGGGGAATAAACACCGGGGAGCTGTTTTTT. It yields the protein CASSTGGINTGELFF.

The rearrangement uses TRBV7-3 and TRBJ2-3; 7 bases are shared with TRBD2. Germline assignment: CDR1 SGHTA and CDR2 FQGTGA. The CDR3 spans 15 residues. Trimming removed 1 base from V and 2 bases from J; junction bases left unmatched: 3. The CDR3 protein is CASSLNAGDTDTQYF. DNA of the CDR3: TGTGCCAGCAGCTTAAATGCGGGAGACACAGATACGCAGTATTTT.

The J gene is TRBJ1-2, the V gene TRBV2; D remains ambiguous. CDR3 length: 14 residues. Germline V gene lookup returns CDR1 SNHLY and CDR2 FYNNEI. V was clipped by 7 bases and J by 3 bases, with 15 bases between them. The CDR3 sequence: CASIPGPNDYGYTF. CDR3 nucleotides: TGTGCCAGCATCCCCGGGCCGAATGACTATGGCTACACCTTC.

The chain carries TRBV9 and TRBJ2-5; D possibly corresponds to TRBD1 (6 bases). This CDR3 region has 14 residues. The V gene's germline CDR1 is SGDLS and CDR2 YYNGEE. Trimming took 0 bases from V and 3 from J, leaving 9 bases between them. DNA for the CDR3: TGTGCCAGCAGCGTAGGGACAGTGGAAGAGACCCAGTACTTC. Protein product: CASSVGTVEETQYF.

This clone showed up just once. The gene calls are TRBV5-4 and TRBJ1-2, with a tentative D call TRBD1 (5 bases). CDR1 and CDR2 from the germline V gene are SGHNT and YYREEE (reference sequence). The CDR3 is made up of 15 amino acids. V lost 4 bases and J 2 bases, leaving 15 bases between the germline ends. As DNA, the CDR3 is TGTGCCAGCAGCCAACCGCCGACAGCAAACTATGGCTACACCTTC. The encoded protein is CASSQPPTANYGYTF. Drawing the rest from reference TRBV5-4 and TRBJ1-2, the complete variable domain is ETGVTQSPTHLIKTRGQQVTLRCSSQSGHNTVSWYQQALGQGPQFIFQYYREEENGRGNFPPRFSGLQFPNYSSELNVNALELDDSALYLCASSQPPTANYGYTFGSGTRLTVV.

This chain uses TRBV30 with TRBJ1-1; D is undetermined. In germline, CDR1 is GTSNPN, CDR2 SVGIG (reference sequence). Trimming stripped 4 bases from V and 2 bases from J, with 14 bases between. The CDR3 sequence is 14 residues long. The CDR3 DNA sequence: TGTGCCTGGACTCGGGGAGGGTCCAACACTGAAGCTTTCTTT. Translated: CAWTRGGSNTEAFF.

V usage is TRBV19 and J usage is TRBJ1-2, with 10 bases aligning to TRBD1. CDR1 is LNHDA and CDR2 is SQIVND in the germline V gene (reference sequence). This CDR3 is 16 amino acids long. The ends lost 3 bases at V and 1 base at J; junction bases unmatched: 5. CDR3 loop: CASSISRTGGNYGYTF. The CDR3 DNA reads as TGTGCCAGTAGTATCTCCAGGACAGGGGGTAACTATGGCTACACCTTC.